This T cell receptor (beta chain) came from a study of cytomegalovirus exposure and HLA in healthy donors. J gave up 9 bases and V 3 bases, and 5 bases lay outside the gene matches. This CDR3 has 14 residues. Per the germline V gene, CDR1 is MRHNA and CDR2 is SNTAGT. As regards this clone: Its matching antigen is unknown.

Clones were read by immunoSEQ multiplex PCR, and TCRdb kept only the in-frame ones, dropping some. This sample has under 350,000 clones, with around 86% found just once. Study-level findings and limits: Among TCR beta chains, those listed as cytomegalovirus-associated numbered about 160. A few of the chains that were CMV-associated were confirmed in vitro to be specific for CMV antigens.

The donors were part of the validation cohort of 95 to 150 subjects. That cohort was separate from the first cohort, which comprised some 670 subjects. The source is a woman younger than 30 in good health and CMV-seronegative. The sequenced sample was PBMCs. This chain uses TRBV6-4 with TRBJ1-5; 10 bases match TRBD1. Written as DNA, the CDR3 is TGTGCCAGCAGTGAGACAGGGGGCCTTACGCCCCAGCATTTT. Translating it yields CASSETGGLTPQHF.